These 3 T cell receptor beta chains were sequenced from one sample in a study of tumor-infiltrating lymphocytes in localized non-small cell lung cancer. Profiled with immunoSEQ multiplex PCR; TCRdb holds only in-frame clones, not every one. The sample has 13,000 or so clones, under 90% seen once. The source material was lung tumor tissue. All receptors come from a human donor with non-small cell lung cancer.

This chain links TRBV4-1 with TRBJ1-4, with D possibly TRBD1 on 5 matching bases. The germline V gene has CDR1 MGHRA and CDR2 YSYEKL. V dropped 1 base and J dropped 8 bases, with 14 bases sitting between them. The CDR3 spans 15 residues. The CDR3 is CASSQGTTGSEKLFF. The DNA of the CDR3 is TGCGCCAGCAGCCAAGGTACCACAGGTTCCGAAAAACTGTTTTTT.

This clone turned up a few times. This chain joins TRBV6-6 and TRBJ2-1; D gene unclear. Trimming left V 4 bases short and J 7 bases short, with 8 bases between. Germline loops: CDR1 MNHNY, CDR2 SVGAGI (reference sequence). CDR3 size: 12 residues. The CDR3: CASSSARNEQFF. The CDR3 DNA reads TGTGCCAGCAGTTCTGCGAGGAATGAGCAGTTCTTC.

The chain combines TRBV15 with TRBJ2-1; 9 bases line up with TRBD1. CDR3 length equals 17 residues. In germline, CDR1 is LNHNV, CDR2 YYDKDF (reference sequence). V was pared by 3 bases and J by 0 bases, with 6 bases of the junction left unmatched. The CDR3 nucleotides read TGTGCCACCAGCAGCCTTCGGGGACAGGGCTCCTACAATGAGCAGTTCTTC. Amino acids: CATSSLRGQGSYNEQFF.